This TCR beta chain was profiled in a study of graft-versus-host responses after intestinal transplantation. Study-wide background: Transplants were multivisceral, liver-intestinal, or isolated intestinal. Overall study results and limits: Recipient marrow contained GvH clones, some of which appeared first in ileum or blood. Graft-donor T cell macrochimerism coincided with high graft-versus-host to host-versus-graft clonal ratios in allografts.

Generated by immunoSEQ multiplex PCR, the TCRdb table keeps only in-frame clones and is missing some. The sample includes just under 65,000 clones, roughly nine tenths of them seen just once. Looked up from germline, CDR1 is MDHEN and CDR2 is SYDVKM. The CDR3 spans 15 residues. V was clipped by 6 bases and J by 4 bases, with 16 bases between them. This clone was seen once. Antigen unknown. This sample comprised unstimulated CD8+ T cells sorted from spleen or lymph node cells, obtained before transplant. The chain is built from TRBV28 and TRBJ1-5; no clear D gene. The receptor comes from a human donor who was the organ donor for an intestinal transplant. The CDR3 bases are TGTGCCAGCAGGTCCGGTACAGCCTTAAATCAGCCCCAGCATTTT. The encoded protein is CASRSGTALNQPQHF.